A selection of T cell receptor beta chains follows, all from one sample in a study of T-cell memory formation after mild COVID-19. MiXCR, applied by TCRdb to the 5' RACE reads, yields one record per CDR3 protein. Altogether around 340,000 distinct CDR3 sequences are present, under 15% being singletons, with the ten largest covering about 22%. What was sequenced was PBMCs or a T cell subset sorted from them (not recorded which). Receptors originate from a man younger than 35 who had mild COVID-19 (a few samples of this study predate the infection). Cell type and time point are not known. Both conserved end residues are part of each CDR3. The order of the fields is clone size, D gene, V gene, J gene, CDR3 DNA, CDR3 protein. D genes are given only for firm matches. For some rows the clone size is stated as once, few or many, or as a class when expanded; others skip it.

few	NA	TRBV7-9	TRBJ1-1	TGTGCCAGCAGCTTTTCCAGACCAAACACTGAAGCTTTCTTT	CASSFSRPNTEAFF
NA	NA	TRBV7-8	TRBJ2-2	TGTGCCAGCAGCTCCCGCTCAGGGGGGGGCATCACCGGGGAGCTGTTTTTT	CASSSRSGGGITGELFF
NA	NA	TRBV3-1	TRBJ2-2	TGTGCCAGCAGCTTCCGGGGGACTGGGGACACCGGGGAGCTGTTTTTT	CASSFRGTGDTGELFF
many	TRBD2	TRBV18	TRBJ2-7	TGTGCCAGCTCACCGACTAGCGGGGACTCGGAGCAGTACTTC	CASSPTSGDSEQYF
few	TRBD1	TRBV7-2	TRBJ1-5	TGTGCCAGCAGCCCGACCGGACAGGGAGGGCAGCCCCAGCATTTT	CASSPTGQGGQPQHF
few	NA	TRBV6-1	TRBJ2-2	TGTGCCAGCAGTGGCCGGGCTCAGGCCCATCCCGGGGAGCTGTTTTTT	CASSGRAQAHPGELFF
NA	NA	TRBV6-5	TRBJ1-2	TGTGCCAGCAGTTACGGGCAGGGCGGTAACTATGGCTACACCTTC	CASSYGQGGNYGYTF
NA	TRBD1	TRBV18	TRBJ2-3	TGTGCCAGCTCAGCGAACAAAAGGACAGGGGACACAGATACGCAGTATTTT	CASSANKRTGDTDTQYF
NA	NA	TRBV14	TRBJ1-1	TGTGCCAGCAGCCAAGGGGCGGGGTGGTCCACTGAAGCTTTCTTT	CASSQGAGWSTEAFF
NA	NA	TRBV12-3/TRBV12-4	TRBJ2-2	TGTGCCAGCAGGTGGCAGACTAACACCGGGGAGCTGTTTTTT	CASRWQTNTGELFF
NA	NA	TRBV21-1	TRBJ2-1	TGTGCCAGCAGCGTCCCGGCGACGGGAAAACCCTACAATGAGCAGTTCTTC	CASSVPATGKPYNEQFF
few	NA	TRBV7-9	TRBJ2-3	TGTGCCAGCAGCTTGGAGGGACGGCCAGATACGCAGTATTTT	CASSLEGRPDTQYF
NA	NA	TRBV20-1	TRBJ2-3	TGCAGTGCAGCTATCCGAACGGATACGCAGTATTTT	CSAAIRTDTQYF
NA	TRBD2	TRBV25-1	TRBJ2-3	TGTGCCAGCAGTGCCTCCGGCGGGGGAAGCTACACAGATACGCAGTATTTT	CASSASGGGSYTDTQYF
once	NA	TRBV4-2	TRBJ2-7	TGTGCCAGCAGCCAAGAGGAGGTATTAGGGGACGAGCAGTACTTC	CASSQEEVLGDEQYF
NA	NA	TRBV2	TRBJ1-1	TGTGCCAGCACTGAACTAACCTTGAACACTGAAGCTTTCTTT	CASTELTLNTEAFF
many	NA	TRBV24-1	TRBJ1-4	TGTGCCACCAGTGACCAGCCCTCTGCGGGGAATAATGAAAAACTGTTTTTT	CATSDQPSAGNNEKLFF
NA	NA	TRBV6-5	TRBJ1-4	TGTGCCAGCAGTTGGGGAGGGGCGCGGAATGAAAAACTGTTTTTT	CASSWGGARNEKLFF
NA	TRBD1	TRBV5-6	TRBJ1-2	TGTGCCAGCAAGGAAACAGGGGCTGCGGGAGGCTACACCTTC	CASKETGAAGGYTF
NA	TRBD1	TRBV2	TRBJ2-1	TGTGCCAGAGACCCGGGACAGGGGTACAATGAGCAGTTCTTC	CARDPGQGYNEQFF
NA	NA	TRBV9	TRBJ2-3	TGTGCCAGCAGCGTAGGCCCGAAGAGGACCCTATTCCAGGCAGATACGCAGTATTTT	CASSVGPKRTLFQADTQYF
few	TRBD1	TRBV6-5	TRBJ1-2	TGTGCCAGCAGTACCCGGACAGGGAACTATGGCTACACCTTC	CASSTRTGNYGYTF
many	NA	TRBV7-9	TRBJ2-7	TGTGCCAGCTCTCCCCGAGGGCCCTCCTACGAGCAGTACTTC	CASSPRGPSYEQYF
NA	NA	TRBV7-9	TRBJ1-5	TGTGCCAGCAGCTTAGTAGTTACCGGACCCCAGCATTTT	CASSLVVTGPQHF
few	NA	TRBV27	TRBJ1-3	TGTGCCAGCAGAGCCAGGGCCTCTGGAAACACCATATATTTT	CASRARASGNTIYF
NA	TRBD1	TRBV20-1	TRBJ2-7	TGCAGTGCCTGGACAGGGAAGTCCTACGAGCAGTACTTC	CSAWTGKSYEQYF
NA	NA	TRBV9	TRBJ2-6	TGTGCCAGCAGCGCCCCCTCTGGGGCCAACGTCCTGACTTTC	CASSAPSGANVLTF
NA	TRBD1	TRBV11-2	TRBJ2-1	TGTGCCAGCAGCTCTCGTACAGGGGGCAATGAGCAGTTCTTC	CASSSRTGGNEQFF
many	NA	TRBV7-6	TRBJ2-5	TGTGCCAGCAGCCCGCGATGGGGGCGAGAGACCCAGTACTTC	CASSPRWGRETQYF
few	NA	TRBV14	TRBJ2-7	TGTGCCAGCAGCCAAACGTATCATCCGGACACAAGAGAGGATTACGAGCAGTACTTC	CASSQTYHPDTREDYEQYF
NA	TRBD1	TRBV5-1	TRBJ2-5	TGCGCCAGCAGCGATACCCCGGGACAGGGTTCTCAAGAGACCCAGTACTTC	CASSDTPGQGSQETQYF
NA	NA	TRBV2	TRBJ1-6	TGTGCCAGCAGTGAGGTCCCGGATTCACCCCTCCACTTT	CASSEVPDSPLHF
NA	NA	TRBV5-1	TRBJ1-2	TGCGCCAGCAGCAACGAGTATGGCTACACCTTC	CASSNEYGYTF
few	NA	TRBV6-5	TRBJ2-3	TGTGCCAGCAGCCGGGACTCATTGGATACGCAGTATTTT	CASSRDSLDTQYF
NA	NA	TRBV6-6	TRBJ1-1	TGTGCCAGCATTAAGGGCCGGGGGGCGCACACTGAAGCTTTCTTT	CASIKGRGAHTEAFF
NA	NA	TRBV4-3	TRBJ2-7	TGCGCCAGCAGCCAAGAAAAAATTACTAACTCCTACGAGCAGTACTTC	CASSQEKITNSYEQYF
few	NA	TRBV12-3/TRBV12-4	TRBJ2-2	TGTGCCAGCAGTTTAGGGGGATTGGAGCTGTTTTTT	CASSLGGLELFF
few	NA	TRBV5-8	TRBJ2-2	TGTGCCAGCAGCGGGACCGACCCGAACACCGGGGAGCTGTTTTTT	CASSGTDPNTGELFF
NA	TRBD2	TRBV3-1	TRBJ2-3	TGTGCCAGCGCCCGGCGGGGGGACACAGATACGCAGTATTTT	CASARRGDTDTQYF
few	NA	TRBV9	TRBJ2-3	TGTGCCAGCAGCGGGCCGGGACACTTGCGCACAGATACGCAGTATTTT	CASSGPGHLRTDTQYF
NA	NA	TRBV12-3/TRBV12-4	TRBJ1-1	TGTGCCAGCAGTTTAGTTATCGGCAGCCGAGGCACTGAAGCTTTCTTT	CASSLVIGSRGTEAFF
many	TRBD1	TRBV18	TRBJ2-2	TGTGCCAGCTCACCACCGGACAGGGCATTAATCGGGGAGCTGTTTTTT	CASSPPDRALIGELFF
NA	TRBD2	TRBV20-1	TRBJ2-3	TGCAGTGCTAGACTAGCGGGGTGGTATACGCAGTATTTT	CSARLAGWYTQYF
NA	NA	TRBV7-3	TRBJ2-5	TGTGCCAGCAGCCGAGAGGTGGTGGAGACCCAGTACTTC	CASSREVVETQYF
few	TRBD2	TRBV12-3/TRBV12-4	TRBJ2-3	TGTGCCAGCAGTTCCCGACTAGCGGGGCCCTCCACAGATACGCAGTATTTT	CASSSRLAGPSTDTQYF
NA	NA	TRBV28	TRBJ1-1	TGTGCCAGCAGTTCGAAAACTTGGGTAGAATTTGAAGCTTTCTTT	CASSSKTWVEFEAFF
few	NA	TRBV7-9	TRBJ2-2	TGTGCCAGCAGCTCTCCACAGGGCTACACCGGGGAGCTGTTTTTT	CASSSPQGYTGELFF